These T cell receptor beta chains were read from a single sample in a study of T-cell memory formation after mild COVID-19. Via MiXCR, TCRdb re-called the 5' RACE reads, giving one row per CDR3 protein. The sample has 15,000 to 20,000 distinct CDR3 sequences; approximately 23% are singletons. The sample was PBMCs or a T cell subset sorted from them (not recorded which). These receptors were obtained from a man aged 18 to 30 who had mild COVID-19 (a few samples of this study predate the infection). Cell type and time point are not known. Each CDR3 is given with its conserved first and last residue. A D gene is named only where the DNA matches it firmly. Clone size appears in some rows only: once, few, many, or a class for an expanded clone.

CASSPIPWGGYNEQFF	TGTGCCAGCAGCCCAATCCCCTGGGGGGGTTACAATGAGCAGTTCTTC	TRBD2	TRBV11-2	TRBJ2-1	many
CASSLEFHVLYYGYTF	TGTGCCAGCAGCTTAGAATTCCACGTTTTGTACTATGGCTACACCTTC	NA	TRBV7-9	TRBJ1-2	many
CASSLQGGDTQYF	TGTGCCAGCAGCCTACAGGGAGGTGATACGCAGTATTTT	NA	TRBV6-4	TRBJ2-3	once
CASSSSASTWGYGYTF	TGTGCCAGCAGTTCTAGCGCCTCAACATGGGGCTATGGCTACACCTTC	NA	TRBV12-3/TRBV12-4	TRBJ1-2	many
CSARGVWNEQFF	TGCAGTGCTAGAGGGGTTTGGAATGAGCAGTTCTTC	NA	TRBV20-1	TRBJ2-1	NA
CASSAVLAGGPNEQFF	TGTGCCAGCAGCGCGGTACTAGCGGGGGGGCCGAATGAGCAGTTCTTC	TRBD2	TRBV7-7	TRBJ2-1	NA
CASSDRQGNPEAFF	TGCGCCAGCAGCGACAGACAGGGCAATCCTGAAGCTTTCTTT	TRBD1	TRBV5-1	TRBJ1-1	NA
CASSWEDSGYEQYF	TGTGCCAGCAGCTGGGAGGATAGCGGCTACGAGCAGTACTTC	NA	TRBV7-8	TRBJ2-7	once
CASSFRGADTQYF	TGTGCCAGCAGCTTCAGGGGAGCAGATACGCAGTATTTT	NA	TRBV7-9	TRBJ2-3	many
CASIGSPNYGYTF	TGTGCCAGCATTGGGAGCCCCAACTATGGCTACACCTTC	NA	TRBV6-5	TRBJ1-2	many
CASSQADWGGGAWNTEAFF	TGCGCCAGCAGCCAAGCTGATTGGGGCGGAGGGGCGTGGAACACTGAAGCTTTCTTT	NA	TRBV4-1	TRBJ1-1	many
CASSVYPADNQPQHF	TGTGCCAGCAGCGTTTACCCGGCCGACAATCAGCCCCAGCATTTT	NA	TRBV9	TRBJ1-5	many
CASSEKGMGKNIQYF	TGTGCCAGCAGTGAAAAGGGTATGGGCAAAAACATTCAGTACTTC	NA	TRBV2	TRBJ2-4	many
CASSYSRLAETTDTQYF	TGTGCCAGCAGTTACTCTAGGCTAGCGGAGACCACAGATACGCAGTATTTT	TRBD2	TRBV6-5	TRBJ2-3	many
CASSLTGLQSGDTQYF	TGTGCCAGCAGCTTGACAGGCCTCCAGAGCGGAGATACGCAGTATTTT	NA	TRBV7-9	TRBJ2-3	NA
CASSPRDSNQPQHF	TGTGCCAGCAGCCCCAGAGATAGCAATCAGCCCCAGCATTTT	NA	TRBV7-2	TRBJ1-5	many
CASSLAVVRQGTEAFF	TGCGCCAGCAGCTTGGCCGTCGTCCGTCAGGGCACTGAAGCTTTCTTT	NA	TRBV5-1	TRBJ1-1	many
CAIGPNLRPGYTF	TGTGCCATTGGGCCAAATCTTCGTCCTGGCTACACCTTC	NA	TRBV10-3	TRBJ1-2	many
CASSPGTESYEQYF	TGTGCCAGCAGCCCCGGGACAGAGTCCTACGAGCAGTACTTC	TRBD1	TRBV13	TRBJ2-7	many
CASSLLSNYGYTF	TGTGCCAGCAGTCTACTTTCTAACTATGGCTACACCTTC	NA	TRBV12-3/TRBV12-4	TRBJ1-2	NA
CASRPRWNQETQYF	TGTGCCAGCAGACCTCGGTGGAACCAAGAGACCCAGTACTTC	NA	TRBV27	TRBJ2-5	many
CASSLAFLDSDYGYTF	TGCGCCAGCAGCCTGGCATTTTTGGACAGCGACTATGGCTACACCTTC	NA	TRBV4-3	TRBJ1-2	many
CASTISGANVLTF	TGTGCCAGTACCATCTCTGGGGCCAACGTCCTGACTTTC	NA	TRBV19	TRBJ2-6	many
CASSSSDRGPGQPQHF	TGCGCCAGCAGCTCATCCGACAGGGGGCCGGGGCAGCCCCAGCATTTT	TRBD1	TRBV4-1	TRBJ1-5	many
CASGEAGGRETQYF	TGTGCCAGCGGTGAAGCGGGGGGCAGGGAGACCCAGTACTTC	TRBD2	TRBV7-2	TRBJ2-5	NA
CASSAVGQPNTEAFF	TGCGCCAGCAGCGCCGTGGGACAACCTAACACTGAAGCTTTCTTT	NA	TRBV5-1	TRBJ1-1	many
CASSPRWGGKYEQYF	TGCGCCAGCAGCCCCCGGTGGGGCGGTAAATACGAGCAGTACTTC	NA	TRBV4-3	TRBJ2-7	NA
CASSLRDAVVNEQFF	TGTGCCAGCAGCTTAAGGGACGCGGTGGTTAATGAGCAGTTCTTC	NA	TRBV11-2	TRBJ2-1	NA
CASSSWRLAPNEQFF	TGCGCCAGCAGCTCCTGGCGACTAGCCCCAAATGAGCAGTTCTTC	TRBD2	TRBV5-1	TRBJ2-1	NA
CASSPSDYGYTF	TGTGCCAGCTCACCGAGCGACTATGGCTACACCTTC	NA	TRBV18	TRBJ1-2	few
CASSSWDGYTF	TGTGCCAGCAGTTCGTGGGATGGCTACACCTTC	NA	TRBV12-3/TRBV12-4	TRBJ1-2	many
CASSPMGRSNYYGYTF	TGTGCCAGCAGTCCGATGGGTCGAAGTAACTACTATGGCTACACCTTC	NA	TRBV5-5	TRBJ1-2	NA
CASSIEGGKNIQYF	TGTGCCAGTAGTATAGAGGGGGGAAAAAACATTCAGTACTTC	NA	TRBV19	TRBJ2-4	NA
CASSDGGASTDTQYF	TGTGCCAGCAGTGACGGGGGGGCTAGCACAGATACGCAGTATTTT	NA	TRBV6-4	TRBJ2-3	NA
CASSNRDRGRETQYF	TGTGCCAGCAGCAACCGGGACAGGGGGCGGGAGACCCAGTACTTC	TRBD1	TRBV12-3/TRBV12-4	TRBJ2-5	many
CASSPTTSGGYEQYF	TGCGCCAGCAGTCCCACGACTAGCGGGGGTTACGAGCAGTACTTC	TRBD2	TRBV5-1	TRBJ2-7	NA
CASSSAANFGYTF	TGTGCCAGCAGCTCCGCAGCCAATTTTGGCTACACCTTC	NA	TRBV7-9	TRBJ1-2	many
CASSQVAGGLETQYF	TGCGCCAGCAGCCAAGTAGCGGGGGGTCTTGAGACCCAGTACTTC	TRBD2	TRBV4-1	TRBJ2-5	many